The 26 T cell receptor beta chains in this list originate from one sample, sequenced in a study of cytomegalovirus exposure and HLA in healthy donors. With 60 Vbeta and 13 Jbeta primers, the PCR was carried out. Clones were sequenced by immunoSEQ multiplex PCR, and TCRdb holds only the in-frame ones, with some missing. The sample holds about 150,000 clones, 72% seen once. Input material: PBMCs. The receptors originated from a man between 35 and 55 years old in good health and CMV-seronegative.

In DNA, the CDR3 is TGTGCCAGCAGCTTAGTAGGAGGGGGCGGCGAGCAGTACTTC. Amino acids: CASSLVGGGGEQYF. The rearrangement links TRBV11-2 to TRBJ2-7; D perhaps matches TRBD1 (7 bases). The CDR3 consists of 14 residues. Germline CDR1 reads SGHAT; CDR2 reads FQNNGV. V was cut by 1 base and J by 6 bases, with 13 bases left in between.

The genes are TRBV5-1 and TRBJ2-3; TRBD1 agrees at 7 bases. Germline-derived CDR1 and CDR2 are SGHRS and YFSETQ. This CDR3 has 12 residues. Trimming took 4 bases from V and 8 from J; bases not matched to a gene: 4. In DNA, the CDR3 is TGCGCCAGCAGCGAACCAGGGGGTACGCAGTATTTT. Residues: CASSEPGGTQYF.

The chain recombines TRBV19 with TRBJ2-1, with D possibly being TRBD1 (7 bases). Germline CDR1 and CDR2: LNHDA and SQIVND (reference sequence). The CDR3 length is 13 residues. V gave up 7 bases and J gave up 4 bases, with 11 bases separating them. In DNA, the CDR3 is TGTGCCAGTAAGGAGGGGGCTTACAATGAGCAGTTCTTC. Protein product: CASKEGAYNEQFF.

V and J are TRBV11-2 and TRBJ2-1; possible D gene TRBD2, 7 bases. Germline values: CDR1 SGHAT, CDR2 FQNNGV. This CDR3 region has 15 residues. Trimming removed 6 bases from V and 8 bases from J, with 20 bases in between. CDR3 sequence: CASRRAGGRGHEQFF. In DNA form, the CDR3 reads TGTGCCAGCAGGAGGGCCGGGGGGCGGGGCCATGAGCAGTTCTTC.

The CDR3 region is CASSLPNGGGGGNTIYF. CDR3 sequence (DNA): TGTGCCAGCAGCTTACCCAACGGTGGGGGAGGTGGAAACACCATATATTTT. The chain uses TRBV7-9 and TRBJ1-3; the D gene is possibly TRBD1 (5 bases). Trimming cost V 2 bases and J 3 bases, with 17 bases left between them. CDR3 size: 17 residues. Germline loops: CDR1 SEHNR, CDR2 FQNEAQ (reference sequence).

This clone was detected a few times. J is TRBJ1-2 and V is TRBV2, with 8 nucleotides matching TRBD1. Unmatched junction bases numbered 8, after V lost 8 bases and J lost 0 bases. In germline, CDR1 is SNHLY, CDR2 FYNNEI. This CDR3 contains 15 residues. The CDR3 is CASRDRTISNYGYTF. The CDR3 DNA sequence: TGTGCCAGCCGGGACAGGACAATCTCTAACTATGGCTACACCTTC.

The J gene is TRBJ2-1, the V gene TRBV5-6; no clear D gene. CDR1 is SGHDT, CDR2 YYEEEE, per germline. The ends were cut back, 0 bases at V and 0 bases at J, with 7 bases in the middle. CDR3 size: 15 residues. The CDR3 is CASSLAVLSYNEQFF. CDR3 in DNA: TGTGCCAGCAGCTTGGCCGTCCTCTCCTACAATGAGCAGTTCTTC.

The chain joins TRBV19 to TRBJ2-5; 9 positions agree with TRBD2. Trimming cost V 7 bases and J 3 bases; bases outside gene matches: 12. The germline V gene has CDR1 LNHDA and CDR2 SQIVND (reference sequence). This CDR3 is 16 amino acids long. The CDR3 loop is CASNSNWRGGKETQYF. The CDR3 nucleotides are TGTGCCAGTAACTCCAACTGGCGGGGGGGCAAAGAGACCCAGTACTTC.

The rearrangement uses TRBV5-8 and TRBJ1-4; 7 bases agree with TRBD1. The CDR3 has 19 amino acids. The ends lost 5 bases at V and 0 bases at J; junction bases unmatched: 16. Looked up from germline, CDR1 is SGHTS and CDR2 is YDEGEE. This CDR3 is CASSSTARGKFATNEKLFF. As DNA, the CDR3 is TGTGCCAGCAGTTCGACGGCCAGGGGGAAATTTGCAACTAATGAAAAACTGTTTTTT.

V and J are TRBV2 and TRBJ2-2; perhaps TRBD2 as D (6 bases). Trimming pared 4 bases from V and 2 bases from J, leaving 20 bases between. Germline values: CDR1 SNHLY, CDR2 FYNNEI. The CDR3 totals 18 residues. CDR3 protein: CASSGPGGRPPNTGELFF. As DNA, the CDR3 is TGTGCCAGCAGTGGCCCCGGTGGGAGGCCCCCCAACACCGGGGAGCTGTTTTTT.

CDR3 sequence: CASSEMGAGGVGYTF. DNA for the CDR3: TGCGCCAGCAGTGAGATGGGGGCAGGGGGCGTCGGCTACACCTTC. J is TRBJ1-2 and V is TRBV10-2; 8 bases map to TRBD1. V was pared by 2 bases and J by 8 bases, with 10 bases of the junction left unmatched. The germline CDR1 and CDR2 sequences are WSHSY and SAAADI. CDR3 length: 15 residues.

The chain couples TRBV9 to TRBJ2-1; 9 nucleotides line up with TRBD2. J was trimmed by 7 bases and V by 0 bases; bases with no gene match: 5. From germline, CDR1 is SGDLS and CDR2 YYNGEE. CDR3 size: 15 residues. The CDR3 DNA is TGTGCCAGCAGCGTAGTGCCAGCGGGGGGAAATGAGCAGTTCTTC. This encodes CASSVVPAGGNEQFF.

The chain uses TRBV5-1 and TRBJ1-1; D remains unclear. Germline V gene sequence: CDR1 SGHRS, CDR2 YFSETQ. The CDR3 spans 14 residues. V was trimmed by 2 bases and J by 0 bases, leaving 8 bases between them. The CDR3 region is CASSFEVLNTEAFF. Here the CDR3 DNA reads TGCGCCAGCAGCTTTGAGGTTCTGAACACTGAAGCTTTCTTT.

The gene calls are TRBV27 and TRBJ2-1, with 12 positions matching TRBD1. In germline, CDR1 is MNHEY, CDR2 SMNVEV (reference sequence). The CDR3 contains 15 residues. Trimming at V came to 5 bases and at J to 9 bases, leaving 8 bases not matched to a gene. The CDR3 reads CASSPRGTGGFEQFF. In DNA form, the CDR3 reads TGTGCCAGCAGTCCCCGAGGGACAGGGGGCTTTGAGCAGTTCTTC.

CDR3 DNA sequence: TGTGCCAGCAGCTTCCGGACTTTAAACAATGAGCAGTTCTTC. It codes for CASSFRTLNNEQFF. The rearrangement joins TRBV5-4 to TRBJ2-1; TRBD2 is a possible D gene (5 bases). Trimming cost V 2 bases and J 5 bases, with 11 bases left between them. CDR3 size: 14 residues. The germline V gene has CDR1 SGHNT and CDR2 YYREEE (reference sequence).

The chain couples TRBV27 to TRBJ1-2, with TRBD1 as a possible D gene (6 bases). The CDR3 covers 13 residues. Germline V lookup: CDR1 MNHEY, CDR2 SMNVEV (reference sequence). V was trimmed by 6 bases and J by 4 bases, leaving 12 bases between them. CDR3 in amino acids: CASSAQGIYGYTF. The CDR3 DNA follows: TGTGCCAGCAGCGCACAGGGTATCTATGGCTACACCTTC.

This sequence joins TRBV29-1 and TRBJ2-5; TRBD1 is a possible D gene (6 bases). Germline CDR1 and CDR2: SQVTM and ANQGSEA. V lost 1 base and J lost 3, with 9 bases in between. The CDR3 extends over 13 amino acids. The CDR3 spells CSVEGWTEETQYF. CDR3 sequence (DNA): TGCAGCGTTGAAGGTTGGACAGAAGAGACCCAGTACTTC.

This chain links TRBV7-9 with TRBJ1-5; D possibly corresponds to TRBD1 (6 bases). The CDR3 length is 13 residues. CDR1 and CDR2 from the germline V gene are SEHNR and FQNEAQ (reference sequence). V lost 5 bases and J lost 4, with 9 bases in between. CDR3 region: CASSRDTNQPQHF. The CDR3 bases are TGTGCCAGCAGCCGGGACACAAATCAGCCCCAGCATTTT.

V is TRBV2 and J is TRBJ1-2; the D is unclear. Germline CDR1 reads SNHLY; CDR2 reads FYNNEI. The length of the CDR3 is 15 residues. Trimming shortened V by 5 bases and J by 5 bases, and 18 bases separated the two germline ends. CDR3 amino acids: CASSTPRGREYGYTF. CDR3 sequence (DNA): TGTGCCAGCAGTACCCCCCGTGGGAGGGAATATGGCTACACCTTC.

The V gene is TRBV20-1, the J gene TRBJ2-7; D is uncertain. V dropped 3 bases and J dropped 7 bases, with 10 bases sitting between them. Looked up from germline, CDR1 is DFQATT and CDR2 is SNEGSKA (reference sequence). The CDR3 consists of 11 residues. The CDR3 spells CSARAVLEQYF. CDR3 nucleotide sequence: TGCAGTGCTAGGGCGGTCTTGGAGCAGTACTTC.

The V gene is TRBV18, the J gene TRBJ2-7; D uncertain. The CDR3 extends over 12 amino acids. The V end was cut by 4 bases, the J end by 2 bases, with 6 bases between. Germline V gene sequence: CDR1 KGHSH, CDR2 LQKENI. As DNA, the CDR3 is TGTGCCAGCTCACTGGCTGCCTACGAGCAGTACTTC. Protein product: CASSLAAYEQYF.

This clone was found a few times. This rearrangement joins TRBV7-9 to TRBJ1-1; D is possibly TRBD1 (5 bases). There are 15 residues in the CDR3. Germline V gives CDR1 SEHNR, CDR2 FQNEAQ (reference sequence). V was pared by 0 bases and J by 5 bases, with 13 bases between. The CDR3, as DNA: TGTGCCAGCAGCTTAGCATCCGGGGGTCGAACTGAAGCTTTCTTT. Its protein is CASSLASGGRTEAFF.

The CDR3 DNA is TGTGCCAGCTCACCCAAAGAGACCCAGTACTTC. This sequence encodes CASSPKETQYF. The chain links TRBV18 to TRBJ2-5; the D is unclear. Germline values: CDR1 KGHSH, CDR2 LQKENI. Trimming pared 3 bases from V and 3 bases from J, leaving 2 bases between. This CDR3 is built from 11 residues.

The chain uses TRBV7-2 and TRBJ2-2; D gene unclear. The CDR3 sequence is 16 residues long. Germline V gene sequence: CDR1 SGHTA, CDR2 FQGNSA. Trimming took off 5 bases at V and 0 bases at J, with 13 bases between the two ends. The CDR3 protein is CASSPSRQANTGELFF. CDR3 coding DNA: TGTGCCAGCAGCCCCTCTCGGCAGGCGAACACCGGGGAGCTGTTTTTT.

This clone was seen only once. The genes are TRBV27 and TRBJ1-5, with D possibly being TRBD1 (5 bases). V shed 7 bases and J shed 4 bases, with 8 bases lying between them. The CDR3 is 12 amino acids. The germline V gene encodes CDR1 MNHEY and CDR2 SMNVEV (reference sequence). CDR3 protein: CASKTANQPQHF. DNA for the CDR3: TGTGCCAGCAAGACAGCAAATCAGCCCCAGCATTTT.

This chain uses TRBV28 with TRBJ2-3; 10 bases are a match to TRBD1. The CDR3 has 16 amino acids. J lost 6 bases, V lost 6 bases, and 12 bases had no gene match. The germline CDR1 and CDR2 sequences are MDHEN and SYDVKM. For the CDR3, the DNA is TGTGCCAGCAGACCTCCCGGGACAGGGGCGGTGGATACGCAGTATTTT. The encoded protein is CASRPPGTGAVDTQYF.